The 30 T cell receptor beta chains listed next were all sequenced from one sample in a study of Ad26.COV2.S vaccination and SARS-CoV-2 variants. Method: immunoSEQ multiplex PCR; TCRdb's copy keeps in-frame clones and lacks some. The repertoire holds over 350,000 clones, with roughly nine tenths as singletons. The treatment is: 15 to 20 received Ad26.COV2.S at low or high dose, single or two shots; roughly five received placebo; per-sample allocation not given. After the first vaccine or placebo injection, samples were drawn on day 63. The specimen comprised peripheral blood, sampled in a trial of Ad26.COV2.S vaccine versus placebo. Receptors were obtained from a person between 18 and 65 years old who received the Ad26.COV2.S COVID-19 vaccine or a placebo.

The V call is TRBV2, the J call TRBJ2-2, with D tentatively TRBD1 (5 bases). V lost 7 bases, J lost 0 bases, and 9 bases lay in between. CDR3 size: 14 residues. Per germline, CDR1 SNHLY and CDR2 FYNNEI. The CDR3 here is CASNQGANTGELFF. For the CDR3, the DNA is TGTGCCAGCAATCAGGGCGCGAACACCGGGGAGCTGTTTTTT.

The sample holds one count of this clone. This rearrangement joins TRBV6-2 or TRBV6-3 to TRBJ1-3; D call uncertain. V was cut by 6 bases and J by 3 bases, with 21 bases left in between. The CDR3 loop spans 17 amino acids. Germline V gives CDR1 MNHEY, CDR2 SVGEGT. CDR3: CASSPKLGSHYGNTIYF. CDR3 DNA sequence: TGTGCCAGCAGCCCCAAGCTTGGGTCCCACTATGGAAACACCATATATTTT.

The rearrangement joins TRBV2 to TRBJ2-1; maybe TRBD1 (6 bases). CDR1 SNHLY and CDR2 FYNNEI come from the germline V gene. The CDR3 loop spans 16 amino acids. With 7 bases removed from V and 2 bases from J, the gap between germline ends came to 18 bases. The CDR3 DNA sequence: TGTGCCAGCATGGTTCCCCGGGACACCACCTACAATGAGCAGTTCTTC. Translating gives CASMVPRDTTYNEQFF.

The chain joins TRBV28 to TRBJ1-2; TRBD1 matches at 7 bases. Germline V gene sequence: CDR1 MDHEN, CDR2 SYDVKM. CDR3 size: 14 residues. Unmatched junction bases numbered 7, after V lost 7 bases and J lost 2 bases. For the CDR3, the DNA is TGTGCCAGCATCCCCGGGGGACAGAACTATGGCTACACCTTC. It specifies CASIPGGQNYGYTF.

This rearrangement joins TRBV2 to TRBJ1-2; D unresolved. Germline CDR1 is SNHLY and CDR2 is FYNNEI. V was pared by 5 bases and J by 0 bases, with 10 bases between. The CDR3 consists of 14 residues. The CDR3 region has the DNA TGTGCCAGCAGTCTTCAGACGGCTAACTATGGCTACACCTTC. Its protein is CASSLQTANYGYTF.

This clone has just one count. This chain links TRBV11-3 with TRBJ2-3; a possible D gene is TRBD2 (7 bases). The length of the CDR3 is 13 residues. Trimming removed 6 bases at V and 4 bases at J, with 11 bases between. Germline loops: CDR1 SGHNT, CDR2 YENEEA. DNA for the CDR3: TGTGCCAGCAGTAGGGAGGGGGCAGATACGCAGTATTTT. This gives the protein CASSREGADTQYF.

CDR3 nucleotide sequence: TGTGCCAGTAGTATAGGGGGGTTGGGGGGCACTGAAGCTTTCTTT. Translation: CASSIGGLGGTEAFF. This sequence joins TRBV19 and TRBJ1-1; possibly TRBD1 for D (5 bases). Germline CDR1 is LNHDA and CDR2 is SQIVND (reference sequence). Deletions cut 1 base from V and 4 bases from J, with 13 bases between. The CDR3 is 15 residues long.

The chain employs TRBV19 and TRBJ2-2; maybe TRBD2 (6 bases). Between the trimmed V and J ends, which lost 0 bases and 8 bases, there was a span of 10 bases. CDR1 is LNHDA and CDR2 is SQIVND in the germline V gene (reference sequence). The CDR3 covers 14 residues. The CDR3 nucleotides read TGTGCCAGTAGTATAGATCGGGGGTCGGGGGAGCTGTTTTTT. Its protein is CASSIDRGSGELFF.

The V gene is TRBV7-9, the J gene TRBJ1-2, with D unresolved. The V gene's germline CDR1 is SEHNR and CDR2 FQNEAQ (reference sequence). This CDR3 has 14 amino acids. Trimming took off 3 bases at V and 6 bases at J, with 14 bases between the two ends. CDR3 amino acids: CASSFITAKDGYTF. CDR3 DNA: TGTGCCAGCAGCTTTATTACGGCGAAGGATGGCTACACCTTC.

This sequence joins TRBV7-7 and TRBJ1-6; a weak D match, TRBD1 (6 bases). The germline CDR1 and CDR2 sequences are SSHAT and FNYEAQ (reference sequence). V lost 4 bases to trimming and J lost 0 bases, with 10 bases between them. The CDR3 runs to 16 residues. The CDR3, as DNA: TGTGCCAGCAGCTGGACAGTTAGCTCCTATAATTCACCCCTCCACTTT. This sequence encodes CASSWTVSSYNSPLHF.

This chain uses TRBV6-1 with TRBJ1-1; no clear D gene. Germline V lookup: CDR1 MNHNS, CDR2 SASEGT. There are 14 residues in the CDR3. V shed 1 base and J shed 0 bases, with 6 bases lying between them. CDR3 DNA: TGTGCCAGCAGTGAAGACATCTTGAACACTGAAGCTTTCTTT. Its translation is CASSEDILNTEAFF.

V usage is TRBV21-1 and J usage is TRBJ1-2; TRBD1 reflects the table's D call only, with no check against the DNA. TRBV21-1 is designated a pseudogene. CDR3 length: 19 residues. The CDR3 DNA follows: TGTGCCAGCAGCAAAGTAGGTGGTTGGGGGACAGAGGACGACTATGGCTACACCTTC. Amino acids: CASSKVGGWGTEDDYGYTF.

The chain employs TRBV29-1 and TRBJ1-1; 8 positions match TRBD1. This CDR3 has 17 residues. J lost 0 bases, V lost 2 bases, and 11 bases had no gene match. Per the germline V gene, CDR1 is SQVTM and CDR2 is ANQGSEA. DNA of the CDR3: TGCAGCGTTGAAATGAGCCTAGACAGGGGCATGAACACTGAAGCTTTCTTT. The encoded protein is CSVEMSLDRGMNTEAFF.

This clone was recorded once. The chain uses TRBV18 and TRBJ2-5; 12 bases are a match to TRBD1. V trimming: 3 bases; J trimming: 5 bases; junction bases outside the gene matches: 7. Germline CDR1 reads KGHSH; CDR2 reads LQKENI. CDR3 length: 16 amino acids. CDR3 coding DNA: TGTGCCAGCTCACCGCCCGGGACAGGGGGCGGGGAGACCCAGTACTTC. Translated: CASSPPGTGGGETQYF.

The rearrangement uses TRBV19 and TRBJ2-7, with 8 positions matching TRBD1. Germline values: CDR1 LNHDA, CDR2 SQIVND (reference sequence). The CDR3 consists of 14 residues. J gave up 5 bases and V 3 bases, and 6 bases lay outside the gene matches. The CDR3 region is CASSIKTGVHEQYF. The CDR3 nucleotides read TGTGCCAGTAGTATTAAGACAGGGGTTCACGAGCAGTACTTC.

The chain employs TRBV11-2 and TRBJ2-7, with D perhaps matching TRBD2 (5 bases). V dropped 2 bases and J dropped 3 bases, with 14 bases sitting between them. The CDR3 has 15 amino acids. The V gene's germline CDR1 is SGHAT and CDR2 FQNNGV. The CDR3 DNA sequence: TGTGCCAGCAGCTTATACCCGGGGAACCGCTACGAGCAGTACTTC. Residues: CASSLYPGNRYEQYF.

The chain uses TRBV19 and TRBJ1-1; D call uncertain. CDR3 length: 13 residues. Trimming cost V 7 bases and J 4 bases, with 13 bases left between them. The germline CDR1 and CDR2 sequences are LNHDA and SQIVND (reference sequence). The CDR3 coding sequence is TGTGCCAGTAAGCAGACGGTGATCACTGAAGCTTTCTTT. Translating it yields CASKQTVITEAFF.

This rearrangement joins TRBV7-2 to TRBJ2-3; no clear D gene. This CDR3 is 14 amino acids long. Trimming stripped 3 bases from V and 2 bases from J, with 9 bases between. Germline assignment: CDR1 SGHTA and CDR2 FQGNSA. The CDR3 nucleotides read TGTGCCAGCAGCTTTGGTCTTTACACAGATACGCAGTATTTT. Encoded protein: CASSFGLYTDTQYF. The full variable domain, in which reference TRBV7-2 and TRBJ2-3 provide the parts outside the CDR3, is GAGVSQSPSNKVTEKGKDVELRCDPISGHTALYWYRQSLGQGLEFLIYFQGNSAPDKSGLPSDRFSAERTGGSVSTLTIQRTQQEDSAVYLCASSFGLYTDTQYFGPGTRLTVL.

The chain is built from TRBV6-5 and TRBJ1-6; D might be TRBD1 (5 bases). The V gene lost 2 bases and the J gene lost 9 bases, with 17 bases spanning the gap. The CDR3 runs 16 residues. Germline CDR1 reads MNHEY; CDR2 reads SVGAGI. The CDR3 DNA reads TGTGCCAGCAGTTACAGTAACAGGCGGCTGGGTTCACCCCTCCACTTT. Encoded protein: CASSYSNRRLGSPLHF.

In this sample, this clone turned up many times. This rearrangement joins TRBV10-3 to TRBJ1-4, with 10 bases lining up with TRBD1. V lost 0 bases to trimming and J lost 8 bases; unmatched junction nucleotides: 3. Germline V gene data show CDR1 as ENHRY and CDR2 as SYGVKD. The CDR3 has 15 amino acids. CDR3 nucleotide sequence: TGTGCCATCAGTGAGTCCGGGACAGGGGTAGAAAAACTGTTTTTT. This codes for CAISESGTGVEKLFF.

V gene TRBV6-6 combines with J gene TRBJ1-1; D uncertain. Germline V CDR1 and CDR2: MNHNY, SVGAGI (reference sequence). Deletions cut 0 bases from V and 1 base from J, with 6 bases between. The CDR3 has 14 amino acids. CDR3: CASSYSKGNTEAFF. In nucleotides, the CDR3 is TGTGCCAGCAGTTACTCGAAGGGGAACACTGAAGCTTTCTTT.

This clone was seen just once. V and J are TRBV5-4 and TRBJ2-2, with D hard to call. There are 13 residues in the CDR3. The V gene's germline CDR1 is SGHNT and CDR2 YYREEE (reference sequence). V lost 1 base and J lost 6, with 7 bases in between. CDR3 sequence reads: CASSLTAAGELFF. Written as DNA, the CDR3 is TGTGCCAGCAGCTTGACAGCAGCCGGGGAGCTGTTTTTT.

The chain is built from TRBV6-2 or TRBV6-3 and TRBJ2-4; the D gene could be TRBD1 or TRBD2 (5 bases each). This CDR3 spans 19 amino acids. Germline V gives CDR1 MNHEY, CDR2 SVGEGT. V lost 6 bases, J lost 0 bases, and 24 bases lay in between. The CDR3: CASSLLQGPLLGAKNIQYF. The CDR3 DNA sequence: TGTGCCAGCAGCCTGCTGCAGGGACCCCTACTTGGAGCCAAAAACATTCAGTACTTC.

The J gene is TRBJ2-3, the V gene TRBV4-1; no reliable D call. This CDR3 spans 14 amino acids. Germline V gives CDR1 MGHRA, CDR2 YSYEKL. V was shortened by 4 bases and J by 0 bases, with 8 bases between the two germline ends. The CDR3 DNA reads TGCGCCAGCAGCCGTCAGACTAGCACAGATACGCAGTATTTT. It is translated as CASSRQTSTDTQYF.

This CDR3 reads CASHSPYEQYF. CDR3 nucleotides: TGTGCCAGCCACAGTCCCTACGAGCAGTACTTC. This chain links TRBV5-5 with TRBJ2-7; D call uncertain. Germline CDR1 is SGHKS and CDR2 is YYEKEE (reference sequence). V lost 7 bases and J lost 2, with 7 bases in between. The CDR3 totals 11 residues.

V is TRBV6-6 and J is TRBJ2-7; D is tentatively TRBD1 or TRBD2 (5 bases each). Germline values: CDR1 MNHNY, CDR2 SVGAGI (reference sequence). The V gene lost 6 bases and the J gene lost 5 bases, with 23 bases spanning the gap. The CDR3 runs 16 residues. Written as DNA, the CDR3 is TGTGCCAGCAGCTTACGGGCTGGGGCGGGCCTGGACGAGCAGTACTTC. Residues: CASSLRAGAGLDEQYF.

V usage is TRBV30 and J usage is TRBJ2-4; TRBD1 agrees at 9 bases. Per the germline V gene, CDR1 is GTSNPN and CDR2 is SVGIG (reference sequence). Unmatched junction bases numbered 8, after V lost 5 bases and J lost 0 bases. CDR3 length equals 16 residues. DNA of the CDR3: TGTGCCTGGGACAGGGGGGCGGCGGTAGCCAAAAACATTCAGTACTTC. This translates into CAWDRGAAVAKNIQYF.

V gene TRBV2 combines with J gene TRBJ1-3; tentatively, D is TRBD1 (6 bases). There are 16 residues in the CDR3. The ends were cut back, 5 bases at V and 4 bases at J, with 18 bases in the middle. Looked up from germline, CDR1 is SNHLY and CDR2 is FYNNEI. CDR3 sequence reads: CASSLTSGTWGNTIYF. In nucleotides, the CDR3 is TGTGCCAGCAGTTTAACCTCCGGGACATGGGGAAACACCATATATTTT.

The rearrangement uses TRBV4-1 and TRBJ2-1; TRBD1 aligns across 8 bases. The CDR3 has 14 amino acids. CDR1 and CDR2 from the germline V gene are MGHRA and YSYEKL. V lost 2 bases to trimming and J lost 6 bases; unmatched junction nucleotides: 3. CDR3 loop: CASSQKTGGNEQFF. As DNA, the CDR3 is TGCGCCAGCAGCCAAAAAACAGGGGGCAATGAGCAGTTCTTC.

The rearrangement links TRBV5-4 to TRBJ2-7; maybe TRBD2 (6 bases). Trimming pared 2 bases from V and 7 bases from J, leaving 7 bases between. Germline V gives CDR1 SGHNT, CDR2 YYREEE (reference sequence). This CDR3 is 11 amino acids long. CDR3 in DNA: TGTGCCAGCAGCTTCGCGGGGGAGCAGTACTTC. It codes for CASSFAGEQYF.